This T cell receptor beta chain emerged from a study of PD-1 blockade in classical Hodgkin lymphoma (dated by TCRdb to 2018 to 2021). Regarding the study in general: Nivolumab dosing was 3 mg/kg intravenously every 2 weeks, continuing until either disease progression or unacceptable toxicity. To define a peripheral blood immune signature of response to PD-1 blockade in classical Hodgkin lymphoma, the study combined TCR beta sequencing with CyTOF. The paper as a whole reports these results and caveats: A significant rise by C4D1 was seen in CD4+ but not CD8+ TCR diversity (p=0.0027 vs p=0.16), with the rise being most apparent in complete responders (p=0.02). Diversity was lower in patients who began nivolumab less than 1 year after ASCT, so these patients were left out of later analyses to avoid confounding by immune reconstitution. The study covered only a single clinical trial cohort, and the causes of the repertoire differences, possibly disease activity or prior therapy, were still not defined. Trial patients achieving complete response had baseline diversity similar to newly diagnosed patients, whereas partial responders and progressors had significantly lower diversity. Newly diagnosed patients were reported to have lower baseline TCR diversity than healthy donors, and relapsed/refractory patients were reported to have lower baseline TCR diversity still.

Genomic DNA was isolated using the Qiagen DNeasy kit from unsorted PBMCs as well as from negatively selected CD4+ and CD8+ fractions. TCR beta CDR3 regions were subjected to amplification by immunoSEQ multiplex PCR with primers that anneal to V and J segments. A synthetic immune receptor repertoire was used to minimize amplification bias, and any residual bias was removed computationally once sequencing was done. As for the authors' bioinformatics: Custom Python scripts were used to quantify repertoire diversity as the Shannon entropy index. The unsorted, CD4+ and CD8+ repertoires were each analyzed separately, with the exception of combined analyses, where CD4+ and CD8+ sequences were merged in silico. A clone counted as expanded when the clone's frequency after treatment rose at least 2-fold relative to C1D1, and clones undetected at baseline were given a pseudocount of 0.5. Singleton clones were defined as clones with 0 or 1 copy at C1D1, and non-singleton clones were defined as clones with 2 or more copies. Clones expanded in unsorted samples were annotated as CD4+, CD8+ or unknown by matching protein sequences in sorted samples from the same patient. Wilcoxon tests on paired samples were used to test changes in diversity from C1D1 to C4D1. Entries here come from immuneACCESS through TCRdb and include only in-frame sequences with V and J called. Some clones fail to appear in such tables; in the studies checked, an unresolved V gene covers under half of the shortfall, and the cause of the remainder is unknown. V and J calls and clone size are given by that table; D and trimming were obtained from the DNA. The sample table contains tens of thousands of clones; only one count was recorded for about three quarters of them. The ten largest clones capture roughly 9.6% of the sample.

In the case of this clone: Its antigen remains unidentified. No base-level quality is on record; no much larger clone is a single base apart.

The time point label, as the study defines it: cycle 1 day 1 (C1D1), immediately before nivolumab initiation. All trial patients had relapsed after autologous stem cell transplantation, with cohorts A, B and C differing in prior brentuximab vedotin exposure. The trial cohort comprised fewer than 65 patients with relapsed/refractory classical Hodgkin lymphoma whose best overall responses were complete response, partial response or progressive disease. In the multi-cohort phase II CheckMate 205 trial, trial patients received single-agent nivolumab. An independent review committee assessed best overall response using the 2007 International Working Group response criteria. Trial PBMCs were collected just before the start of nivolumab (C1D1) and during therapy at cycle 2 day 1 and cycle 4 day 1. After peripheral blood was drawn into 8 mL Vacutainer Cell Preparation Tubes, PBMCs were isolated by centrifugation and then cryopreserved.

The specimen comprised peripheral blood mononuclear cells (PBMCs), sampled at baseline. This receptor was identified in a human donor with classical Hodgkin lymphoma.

The DNA sequence follows: TGCGCCAGCAGCCAAGCCTCCAGGGGGTCCATTAACACTGAAGCTTTCTTT. Translation gives CASSQASRGSINTEAFF. This receptor chain uses TRBV4-1 and TRBJ1-1, and TRBD1 aligns with 7 junction nucleotides. Trimming removed 1 base from V and 2 bases from J; the gene matches leave 10 bases unexplained. Taken from the germline V gene, the CDR1 and CDR2 loops are MGHRA and YSYEKL. Counted from cysteine to phenylalanine, this CDR3 has 17 amino acids. The only DNA kept is the CDR3, 51 bases in frame from the first base.